A selection of T cell receptor beta chains follows, all from one sample in a study of control samples from healthy donors and cancer patients. This table comes from immunoSEQ multiplex PCR, and its TCRdb copy is limited to in-frame clones, with some not included. The sample contains 100,000 or so clones, 80% to 90% of which appear only once. Sequenced input: blood. These receptors were collected from a young man in good health. CDR3s include the opening cysteine and the closing phenylalanine or tryptophan. The D gene is left open where the match is weak. Clone size is not always given. Where it is, it says once, few, many or a class for expanded clones.

NA | NA | TRBJ2-3 | TRBV5-1 | 16 | CASSSQPGPSTDTQYF | TGCGCCAGCAGCTCACAACCGGGACCCAGCACAGATACGCAGTATTTT
TRBD1 | NA | TRBJ2-4 | TRBV5-4 | 18 | CASSQGGTGGLAKNIQYF | TGTGCCAGCAGCCAAGGAGGGACAGGGGGCCTAGCCAAAAACATTCAGTACTTC
NA | NA | TRBJ2-1 | TRBV12-3/TRBV12-4 | 13 | CASSSEGHNEQFF | TGTGCCAGCAGCTCGGAAGGCCACAATGAGCAGTTCTTC
NA | NA | TRBJ2-7 | TRBV19 | 11 | CASSNLYEQYF | TGTGCCAGTAGTAACCTCTACGAGCAGTACTTC
NA | NA | TRBJ1-5 | TRBV28 | 13 | CASKTGSNQPQHF | TGTGCCAGCAAAACAGGGAGCAATCAGCCCCAGCATTTT
NA | NA | TRBJ2-7 | TRBV28 | 14 | CASSLSGGVYEQYF | TGTGCCAGCAGTTTATCTGGGGGAGTCTACGAGCAGTACTTC
TRBD1 | NA | TRBJ2-7 | TRBV6-5 | 12 | CASRQGAREQYF | TGTGCCAGCAGACAGGGGGCTCGCGAGCAGTACTTC
NA | NA | TRBJ1-1 | TRBV6-2/TRBV6-3 | 13 | CASSSYRGTEAFF | TGTGCCAGCAGTTCCTATCGGGGCACTGAAGCTTTCTTT
NA | few | TRBJ2-3 | TRBV30 | 15 | CAWSVHGGQGGAQYF | TGTGCCTGGAGTGTACATGGGGGTCAGGGAGGTGCGCAGTATTTT
TRBD1 | NA | TRBJ1-1 | TRBV27 | 13 | CASSQQGRLEAFF | TGTGCCAGCAGTCAACAGGGGCGGCTAGAAGCTTTCTTT
TRBD2 | NA | TRBJ2-3 | TRBV29-1 | 15 | CSVSGTSGGVDTQYF | TGCAGCGTGTCCGGGACTAGCGGGGGGGTAGATACGCAGTATTTT
TRBD1 | NA | TRBJ1-5 | TRBV28 | 17 | CASSRDRGRDWGQPQHF | TGTGCCAGCAGTCGGGACAGGGGGCGAGATTGGGGTCAGCCCCAGCATTTT
NA | NA | TRBJ2-1 | TRBV28 | 16 | CASSLGGTGLYNEQFF | TGTGCCAGCAGTTTAGGGGGAACGGGATTATACAATGAGCAGTTCTTC
NA | NA | TRBJ1-1 | TRBV10-1 | 13 | CASSEASAGEAFF | TGCGCCAGCAGTGAGGCCTCCGCCGGCGAAGCTTTCTTT
NA | NA | TRBJ2-7 | TRBV28 | 11 | CASEFSYEQYF | TGTGCCAGCGAATTCTCCTACGAGCAGTACTTC
NA | NA | TRBJ2-7 | TRBV15 | 13 | CATSRGMTYEQYF | TGTGCCACCAGCAGAGGTATGACCTACGAGCAGTACTTC
TRBD1 | NA | TRBJ2-5 | TRBV6-5 | 13 | CASSRGLGETQYF | TGTGCCAGCAGCAGGGGGCTGGGGGAGACCCAGTACTTC
NA | NA | TRBJ1-6 | TRBV3-1/TRBV3-2 | 16 | CASSHRWSVGIPPLHF | TGTGCCAGCAGCCACAGATGGAGCGTTGGAATACCACCCCTCCACTTT
NA | once | TRBJ1-4 | TRBV6-2/TRBV6-3 | 15 | CASSSRPATNEKLFF | TGTGCCAGCAGTTCGAGGCCGGCAACTAATGAAAAACTGTTTTTT
TRBD2 | NA | TRBJ2-1 | TRBV7-6 | 17 | CASSQTTSGTTYNEQFF | TGTGCCAGCAGCCAAACGACTAGCGGGACGACCTACAATGAGCAGTTCTTC
TRBD2 | NA | TRBJ2-2 | TRBV24-1 | 19 | CATSDTRLAPVRGAGELFF | TGTGCCACCAGTGATACGAGACTAGCGCCCGTGAGGGGTGCCGGGGAGCTGTTTTTT
NA | NA | TRBJ1-3 | TRBV5-1 | 15 | CASSLGGNSGNTIYF | TGCGCCAGCAGCTTGGGGGGAAACTCTGGAAACACCATATATTTT
NA | NA | TRBJ2-1 | TRBV6-5 | 13 | CASCTAPYNEQFF | TGTGCCAGCTGCACCGCGCCCTACAATGAGCAGTTCTTC
NA | NA | TRBJ2-7 | TRBV4-3 | 11 | CASSQGPEQYF | TGCGCCAGCAGCCAAGGACCCGAGCAGTACTTC
NA | NA | TRBJ1-2 | TRBV24-1 | 15 | CATSPRDISSDGYTF | TGTGCCACCAGTCCTCGGGACATTTCATCGGATGGCTACACCTTC
NA | NA | TRBJ1-1 | TRBV19 | 12 | CASSEQNTEAFF | TGTGCCAGTAGTGAACAGAACACTGAAGCTTTCTTT
NA | NA | TRBJ1-1 | TRBV5-6 | 14 | CASSLVRANTEAFF | TGTGCCAGCAGCTTGGTGCGGGCGAACACTGAAGCTTTCTTT